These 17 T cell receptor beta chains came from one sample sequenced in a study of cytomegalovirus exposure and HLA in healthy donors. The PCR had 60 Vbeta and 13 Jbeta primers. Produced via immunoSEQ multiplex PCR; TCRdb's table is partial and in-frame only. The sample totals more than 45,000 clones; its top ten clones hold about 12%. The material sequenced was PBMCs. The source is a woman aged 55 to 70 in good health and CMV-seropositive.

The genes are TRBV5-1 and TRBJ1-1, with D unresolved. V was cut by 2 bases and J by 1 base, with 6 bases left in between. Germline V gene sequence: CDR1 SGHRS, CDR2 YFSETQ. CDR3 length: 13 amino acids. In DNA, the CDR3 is TGCGCCAGCAGCTTTGAACAGAACACTGAAGCTTTCTTT. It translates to CASSFEQNTEAFF.

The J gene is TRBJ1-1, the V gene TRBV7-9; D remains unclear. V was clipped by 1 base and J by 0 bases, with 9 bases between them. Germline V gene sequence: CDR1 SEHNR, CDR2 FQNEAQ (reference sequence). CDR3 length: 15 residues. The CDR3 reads CASSLDGPMNTEAFF. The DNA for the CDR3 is TGTGCCAGCAGCTTAGATGGCCCCATGAACACTGAAGCTTTCTTT.

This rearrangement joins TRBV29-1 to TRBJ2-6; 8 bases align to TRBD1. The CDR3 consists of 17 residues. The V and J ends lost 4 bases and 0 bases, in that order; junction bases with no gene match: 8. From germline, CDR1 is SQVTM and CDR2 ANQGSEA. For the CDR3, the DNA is TGCAGCGTTGGGGTGACAGGGGTAGGCTCTGGGGCCAACGTCCTGACTTTC. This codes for CSVGVTGVGSGANVLTF.

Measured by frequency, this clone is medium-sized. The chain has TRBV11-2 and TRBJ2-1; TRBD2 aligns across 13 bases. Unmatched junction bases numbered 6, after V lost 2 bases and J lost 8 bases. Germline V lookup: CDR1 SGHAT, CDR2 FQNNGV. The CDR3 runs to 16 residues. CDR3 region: CASSLLGLAGVDEQFF. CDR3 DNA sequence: TGTGCCAGCAGCTTATTAGGACTAGCGGGGGTGGATGAGCAGTTCTTC. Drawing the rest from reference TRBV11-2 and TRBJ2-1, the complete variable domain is EAGVAQSPRYKIIEKRQSVAFWCNPISGHATLYWYQQILGQGPKLLIQFQNNGVVDDSQLPKDRFSAERLKGVDSTLKIQPAKLEDSAVYLCASSLLGLAGVDEQFFGPGTRLTVL.

The CDR3 DNA reads as TGCGCCAGCAAACTAGACGACTACGAGCAGTACTTC. Amino acid sequence: CASKLDDYEQYF. The chain uses TRBV5-1 and TRBJ2-7, with a tentative D call TRBD2 (5 bases). This CDR3 comprises 12 residues. Germline CDR1 SGHRS, CDR2 YFSETQ. Trimming cost V 6 bases and J 3 bases, with 10 bases left between them.

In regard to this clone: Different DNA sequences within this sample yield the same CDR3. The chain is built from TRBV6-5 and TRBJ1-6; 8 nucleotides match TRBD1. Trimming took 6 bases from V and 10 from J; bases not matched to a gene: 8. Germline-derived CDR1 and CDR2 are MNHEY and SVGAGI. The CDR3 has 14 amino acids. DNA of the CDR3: TGTGCCAGCAGCCAAGGACAGGGCCGATCACCCCTCCACTTT. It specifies CASSQGQGRSPLHF.

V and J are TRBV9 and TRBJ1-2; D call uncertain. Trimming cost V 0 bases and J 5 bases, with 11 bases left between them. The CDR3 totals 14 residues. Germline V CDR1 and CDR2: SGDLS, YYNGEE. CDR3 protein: CASSVAGGGYGYTF. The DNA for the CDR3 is TGTGCCAGCAGCGTAGCGGGAGGTGGATATGGCTACACCTTC.

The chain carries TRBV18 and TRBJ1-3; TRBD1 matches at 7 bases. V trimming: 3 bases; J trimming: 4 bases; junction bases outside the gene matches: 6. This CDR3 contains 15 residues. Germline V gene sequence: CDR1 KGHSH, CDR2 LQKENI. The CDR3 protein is CASSPETGWGNTIYF. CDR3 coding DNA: TGTGCCAGCTCACCCGAGACAGGGTGGGGAAACACCATATATTTT.

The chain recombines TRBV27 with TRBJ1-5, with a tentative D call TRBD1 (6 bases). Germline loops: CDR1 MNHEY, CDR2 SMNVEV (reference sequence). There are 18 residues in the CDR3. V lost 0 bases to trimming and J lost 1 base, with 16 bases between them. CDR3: CASSLSKHFGQSNQPQHF. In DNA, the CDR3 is TGTGCCAGCAGTTTATCCAAGCATTTTGGACAGAGCAATCAGCCCCAGCATTTT.

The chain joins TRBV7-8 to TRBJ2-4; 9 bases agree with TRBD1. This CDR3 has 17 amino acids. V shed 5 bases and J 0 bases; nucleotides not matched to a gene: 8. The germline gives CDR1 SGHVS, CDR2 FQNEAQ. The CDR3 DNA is TGTGCCAGCAGCCTTCGGGACAGGGCATTAGCCAAAAACATTCAGTACTTC. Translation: CASSLRDRALAKNIQYF.

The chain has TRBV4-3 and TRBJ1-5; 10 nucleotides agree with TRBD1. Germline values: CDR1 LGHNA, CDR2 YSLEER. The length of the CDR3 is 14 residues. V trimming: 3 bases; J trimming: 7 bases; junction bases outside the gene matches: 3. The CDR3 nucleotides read TGCGCCAGCAGCCATCGACAGGGGGCCCAGCCCCAGCATTTT. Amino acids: CASSHRQGAQPQHF.

The CDR3 DNA follows: TGTGCCAGCAGTCAAAGCGGGGGGGCTCAGGGCAATGAGCAGTTCTTC. Translating it yields CASSQSGGAQGNEQFF. The V and J genes are TRBV28 and TRBJ2-1; TRBD2 agrees at 10 bases. V lost 5 bases, J lost 6 bases, and 10 bases stayed unmatched. CDR3 length: 16 residues. Germline CDR1 MDHEN, CDR2 SYDVKM.

CDR3 sequence: CASSGHNYGYTF. The CDR3 nucleotides are TGTGCCAGCAGTGGACATAACTATGGCTACACCTTC. The V call is TRBV2, the J call TRBJ1-2; the D is unclear. There are 12 residues in the CDR3. V was pared by 4 bases and J by 1 base, with 4 bases between. The germline CDR1 and CDR2 sequences are SNHLY and FYNNEI.

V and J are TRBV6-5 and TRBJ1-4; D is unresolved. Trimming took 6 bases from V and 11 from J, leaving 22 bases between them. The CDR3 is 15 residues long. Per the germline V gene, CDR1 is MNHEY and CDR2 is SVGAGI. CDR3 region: CASREHDSPGGKLFF. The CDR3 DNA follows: TGTGCCAGCAGAGAACACGATTCCCCGGGAGGTAAACTGTTTTTT.

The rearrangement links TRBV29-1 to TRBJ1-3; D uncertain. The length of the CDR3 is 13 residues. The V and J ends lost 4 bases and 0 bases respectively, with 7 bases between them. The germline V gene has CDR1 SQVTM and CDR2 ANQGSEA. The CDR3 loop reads CSVGLSSGNTIYF. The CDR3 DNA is TGCAGCGTTGGGCTCTCCTCTGGAAACACCATATATTTT.

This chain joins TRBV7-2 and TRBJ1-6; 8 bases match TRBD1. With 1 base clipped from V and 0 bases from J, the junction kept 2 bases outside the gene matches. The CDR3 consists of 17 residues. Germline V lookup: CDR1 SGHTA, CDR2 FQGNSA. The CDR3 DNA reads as TGTGCCAGCAGCTTAGAAGACAGGGGCTCCTATAATTCACCCCTCCACTTT. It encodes CASSLEDRGSYNSPLHF.

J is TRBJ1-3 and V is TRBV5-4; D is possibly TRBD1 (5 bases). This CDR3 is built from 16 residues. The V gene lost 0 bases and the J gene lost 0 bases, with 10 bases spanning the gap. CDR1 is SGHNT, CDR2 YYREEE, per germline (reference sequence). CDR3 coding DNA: TGTGCCAGCAGCTTGGCCGGAGGGGACTCTGGAAACACCATATATTTT. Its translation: CASSLAGGDSGNTIYF.